These T cell receptor beta chains were read from a single sample in a study of T cells in localized non-small cell lung cancer. Measured with immunoSEQ multiplex PCR; TCRdb has only the in-frame clones, and not every one. Here the sample spans under 900 clones, approximately 32% being singletons. Here the sequenced sample was lung tumor tissue, taken before any cancer treatment. The receptor source for this set is a female donor of 60 years or more with stage III squamous cell lung carcinoma. Each CDR3 is given with its conserved first and last residue. A D gene is named only where the DNA matches it firmly. Clone sizes are given selectively: once, few, many, or a class where the clone is expanded.

TRBV14	NA	TRBJ2-3	few	CASSYQQVTDTQYF
TRBV30	TRBD2	TRBJ2-1	NA	CAWTEGAGGNEQFF
TRBV6-8	TRBD2	TRBJ2-3	few	CASRRERTRSADTQYF
TRBV30	TRBD1	TRBJ1-4	NA	CAWSGGQGALNEKLFF
TRBV18	TRBD1	TRBJ2-7	NA	CASSPRTGGGYEQYF
TRBV6-8	NA	TRBJ1-2	few	CASSPNLRAGYTF
TRBV11-3	NA	TRBJ2-5	NA	CASSLAGTPQETQYF
TRBV6-8	NA	TRBJ2-1	NA	CASSDSGTLSYNEQFF
TRBV9	NA	TRBJ2-1	few	CASSELGTLTNEQFF
TRBV6-8	TRBD2	TRBJ2-3	NA	CASSYSRGGRVADTQYF
TRBV28	NA	TRBJ1-1	NA	CASTTPGAVGNTEAFF
TRBV28	NA	TRBJ1-5	NA	CASSSWTIDQPQHF
TRBV11-3	TRBD2	TRBJ2-1	medium-sized	CASSSGTSGIEQFF
TRBV14	TRBD1	TRBJ2-3	NA	CASSLGQGYDTQYF
TRBV28	NA	TRBJ1-3	NA	CASSLRAVSGNTIYF
TRBV11-3	TRBD2	TRBJ2-5	NA	CASSLRRLAAQETQYF
TRBV11-3	TRBD2	TRBJ2-6	few	CASSNRGSGANVLTF
TRBV30	TRBD1	TRBJ1-3	few	CAGQGGNTIYF
TRBV6-8	TRBD2	TRBJ2-1	medium-sized	CAIWTSGRAASYNEQFF
TRBV11-3	NA	TRBJ2-1	medium-sized	CASSFGGAHNEQFF
TRBV7-5	NA	TRBJ2-2	few	CASSKQGASGELFF
TRBV11-3	NA	TRBJ1-6	NA	CASSAGIGSSYNSPLHF
TRBV11-3	TRBD2	TRBJ2-1	few	CASSLDGRIYNEQFF
TRBV9	NA	TRBJ2-3	NA	CASSGDSVGQYF
TRBV11-3	NA	TRBJ1-4	large	CASSSGGYNEKLFF
TRBV6-8	TRBD2	TRBJ2-7	few	CASSARTSRYEQYF
TRBV29-1	TRBD1	TRBJ2-6	once	CSVQGGPLSSGANVLTF